This T cell receptor (beta chain) is from a study of a mutant IDH1 vaccine in newly diagnosed glioma. Assay: immunoSEQ multiplex PCR; the TCRdb copy retains only in-frame clones and omits some. The table lists some 38,000 clones, around three quarters of them singletons, with 5.5% in the top ten. CDR1 and CDR2 from the germline V gene are MNHNS and SASEGT. Between the trimmed V and J ends, which lost 3 bases and 4 bases, there was a span of 10 bases. This CDR3 is built from 14 residues. Turning to this clone: Antigen unknown.

The time point is: week 5, during vaccination. The vaccine gave 300 ug of a 20-mer mutant IDH1 peptide subcutaneously per dose. The chain recombines TRBV6-1 with TRBJ1-5; D unclear. The clonotype was recovered from a man aged 35-49 years with glioma. Sequences were derived from PBMCs, sampled from a glioma patient whose treatment included an IDH1 peptide vaccine. The CDR3 DNA follows: TGTGCCAGCAGTGATTGGGCGGCGAATCAGCCCCAGCATTTT. This sequence encodes CASSDWAANQPQHF.